The clone carrying this T cell receptor beta chain turned up a few times. Seattle-derived patients entered the study during active infection and were followed longitudinally. These data are taken from a study of blood T cell repertoires in COVID-19. Study in general: Samples representing acute and convalescent COVID-19 were sourced from the United States, Italy and Spain.

From germline, CDR1 is WSHSY and CDR2 SAAADI. This CDR3 comprises 12 residues. V was trimmed by 6 bases and J by 7 bases, leaving 9 bases between them. This table comes from immunoSEQ multiplex PCR, and its TCRdb copy is limited to in-frame clones, with some not included. This sample has 250,000 to 300,000 clones, with about 86% found just once. The chain uses TRBV10-2 and TRBJ2-2, with a possible D match to TRBD2 (5 bases). This sequence originates from a young woman with COVID-19, enrolled during active disease. Sequenced: peripheral blood. The CDR3 protein is CASSRTHGELFF. CDR3 sequence (DNA): TGCGCCAGCAGCCGGACTCACGGGGAGCTGTTTTTT.